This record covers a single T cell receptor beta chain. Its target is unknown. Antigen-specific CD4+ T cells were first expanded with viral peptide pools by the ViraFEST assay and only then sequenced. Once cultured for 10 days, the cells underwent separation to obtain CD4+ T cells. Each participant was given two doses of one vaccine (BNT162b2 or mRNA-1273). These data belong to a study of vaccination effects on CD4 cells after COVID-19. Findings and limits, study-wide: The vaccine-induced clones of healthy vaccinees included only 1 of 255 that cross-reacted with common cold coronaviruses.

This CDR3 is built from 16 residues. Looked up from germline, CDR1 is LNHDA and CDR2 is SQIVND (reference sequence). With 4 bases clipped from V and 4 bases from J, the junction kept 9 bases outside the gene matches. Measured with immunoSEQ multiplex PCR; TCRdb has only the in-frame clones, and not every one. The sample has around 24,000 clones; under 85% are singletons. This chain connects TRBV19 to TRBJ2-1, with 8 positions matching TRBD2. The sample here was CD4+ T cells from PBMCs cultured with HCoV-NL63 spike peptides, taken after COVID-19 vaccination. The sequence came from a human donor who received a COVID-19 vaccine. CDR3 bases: TGTGCCAGTAGTAGGGCCGGGGGGGCTGCTTACAATGAGCAGTTCTTC. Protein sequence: CASSRAGGAAYNEQFF.